Each of the 11 T cell receptor beta chains below was sequenced from the same sample in a study of radiotherapy plus CTLA-4 blockade in lung cancer. Profiling relied on immunoSEQ multiplex PCR, and the TCRdb table lists in-frame clones only, not all of them. This table holds about 98,000 clones, approximately 85% found once. Sequenced here: peripheral blood, sampled from a patient treated with radiotherapy plus ipilimumab. The receptors here all came from a human donor with non-small cell lung cancer who had a partial response to radiotherapy plus ipilimumab.

The rearrangement joins TRBV7-8 to TRBJ1-5; unclear D gene. Trimming left V 5 bases short and J 4 bases short, with 15 bases between. CDR1 is SGHVS, CDR2 FQNEAQ, per germline. The CDR3 is 15 residues long. DNA of the CDR3: TGTGCCAGCAGCCATCCGAGGGAATTAAATCAGCCCCAGCATTTT. Its protein product is CASSHPRELNQPQHF.

The V and J genes are TRBV2 and TRBJ1-1, with a tentative D call TRBD1 (6 bases). CDR1 is SNHLY, CDR2 FYNNEI, per germline. The V end lost 8 bases, the J end lost 4 bases, and 11 bases lay between the germline ends. The CDR3 has 12 residues. The CDR3 here is CASQGLRTEAFF. The CDR3 DNA is TGTGCCAGCCAGGGGCTCCGCACTGAAGCTTTCTTT.

This chain connects TRBV6-1 to TRBJ2-1; TRBD1 aligns across 12 bases. This CDR3 region has 15 residues. CDR1 and CDR2 (germline): MNHNS, SASEGT. J gave up 9 bases and V 1 base, and 4 bases lay outside the gene matches. This CDR3 is CASSEVGQGAFEQFF. The CDR3 nucleotides are TGTGCCAGCAGTGAAGTGGGACAGGGGGCTTTTGAGCAGTTCTTC.

The rearrangement uses TRBV4-1 and TRBJ1-1; D unresolved. V lost 0 bases and J 10 bases, leaving 18 bases between the germline ends. The V gene's germline CDR1 is MGHRA and CDR2 YSYEKL. This CDR3 contains 15 residues. CDR3 amino acids: CASSQDEVESRTAFF. The CDR3 nucleotides read TGCGCCAGCAGCCAAGATGAGGTAGAATCCCGAACAGCTTTCTTT.

The V gene is TRBV4-1, the J gene TRBJ2-4; D gene ambiguous. Trimming cost V 1 base and J 2 bases, with 15 bases left between them. This CDR3 has 17 residues. Per the germline V gene, CDR1 is MGHRA and CDR2 is YSYEKL. The DNA for the CDR3 is TGCGCCAGCAGCCAAGGCTCAATGTTCGGTACCAAAAACATTCAGTACTTC. Residues: CASSQGSMFGTKNIQYF.

This clone was observed a few times. The chain links TRBV6-5 to TRBJ2-3; TRBD1 aligns across 10 bases. Germline CDR1 reads MNHEY; CDR2 reads SVGAGI. The J segment lost 0 bases and the V segment lost 5 bases, leaving 2 bases of the junction unmatched. This CDR3 has 15 amino acids. CDR3 protein: CASSRQGASTDTQYF. The CDR3, as DNA: TGTGCCAGCAGTAGACAGGGGGCGAGCACAGATACGCAGTATTTT.

V and J are TRBV10-3 and TRBJ1-2; maybe TRBD1 (5 bases). Looked up from germline, CDR1 is ENHRY and CDR2 is SYGVKD. Trimming cost V 0 bases and J 3 bases, with 17 bases left between them. This CDR3 has 17 residues. The CDR3 loop is CAISESGGLGAYYGYTF. The CDR3 bases are TGTGCCATCAGTGAGTCGGGGGGACTTGGGGCCTACTATGGCTACACCTTC.

The J gene is TRBJ2-1, the V gene TRBV6-5; possible D gene TRBD2, 7 bases. V was pared by 4 bases and J by 2 bases, with 12 bases between. The germline V gene encodes CDR1 MNHEY and CDR2 SVGAGI. The CDR3 spans 15 residues. Here the CDR3 DNA reads TGTGCCAGCAGTTCCCTAGGGGGGGCCTACAATGAGCAGTTCTTC. Its protein is CASSSLGGAYNEQFF.

CDR3 residues: CASRNRTLGTYEQYF. As DNA, the CDR3 is TGTGCCAGCAGAAATCGGACTCTCGGGACCTACGAGCAGTACTTC. This rearrangement joins TRBV7-2 to TRBJ2-7, with D possibly TRBD2 on 5 matching bases. V lost 6 bases to trimming and J lost 2 bases, with 17 bases between them. CDR3 size: 15 residues. CDR1 is SGHTA and CDR2 is FQGNSA in the germline V gene.

The chain is built from TRBV6-4 and TRBJ2-2, with D possibly matching TRBD2 (6 bases). The V and J ends lost 2 bases and 5 bases respectively, with 6 bases between them. This CDR3 contains 13 residues. CDR1 and CDR2 from the germline V gene are MRHNA and SNTAGT. The CDR3 protein is CASSDAGTGELFF. The CDR3 nucleotides read TGTGCCAGCAGTGACGCGGGGACCGGGGAGCTGTTTTTT.

This chain connects TRBV19 to TRBJ2-5, with a weak D call TRBD1 (6 bases). Germline assignment: CDR1 LNHDA and CDR2 SQIVND (reference sequence). The CDR3 length is 13 residues. Deletions cut 9 bases from V and 5 bases from J, with 16 bases between. The CDR3 region is CASSDRLGETQYF. CDR3 nucleotides: TGTGCCAGCTCCGACAGGCTAGGGGAGACCCAGTACTTC.